The 23 T cell receptor beta chains below were found in one sample sequenced in a study of molecular identifiers for immune sequencing clone quantification. TCRdb used MiXCR to reprocess the PCR reads, holding one entry per CDR3 protein. This sample has under 800,000 distinct CDR3 sequences, with about 25% found just once. The source material was naive CD8+ T cells from blood, with Jurkat cell RNA spiked in. This sample's subset: FACS-sorted CD8+CD4-CCR7+CD45RA+ naive T cells. Receptor source: a human donor in good health. Some libraries in this study had Jurkat cell RNA spiked in.

The sample holds a few counts of this clonotype. The chain employs TRBV14 and TRBJ2-5, with D maybe TRBD1 (6 bases). The ends were cut back, 4 bases at V and 5 bases at J, with 17 bases in the middle. CDR3 length: 15 residues. Per the germline V gene, CDR1 is SGHDN and CDR2 is FVKESK. This CDR3 reads CASSPGTRSVETQYF. For the CDR3, the DNA is TGTGCCAGCAGCCCCGGGACACGCTCCGTGGAGACCCAGTACTTC.

The rearrangement uses TRBV6-6 and TRBJ2-2, with a weak D call TRBD1 (5 bases). The ends were cut back, 2 bases at V and 4 bases at J, with 8 bases in the middle. In germline, CDR1 is MNHNY, CDR2 SVGAGI (reference sequence). This CDR3 has 14 amino acids. The CDR3 DNA is TGTGCCAGCAGTTACACGACAGCCACCGGGGAGCTGTTTTTT. The encoded protein is CASSYTTATGELFF.

The chain employs TRBV9 and TRBJ2-7, with a possible D match to TRBD2 (5 bases). Per germline, CDR1 SGDLS and CDR2 YYNGEE. V lost 4 bases, J lost 7 bases, and 30 bases lay in between. CDR3 length: 18 amino acids. The CDR3 DNA follows: TGTGCCAGCAGCCCCCGGGAAAAAGACGTCGGCCTCTCCCATGAGCAGTACTTC. This translates into CASSPREKDVGLSHEQYF.

This clonotype was detected many times. V usage is TRBV27 and J usage is TRBJ2-2; D is uncertain. The CDR3 length is 15 residues. Trimming took off 6 bases at V and 5 bases at J, with 16 bases between the two ends. Germline CDR1 and CDR2: MNHEY and SMNVEV (reference sequence). Here the CDR3 reads CASSATGPRTGELFF. CDR3 nucleotides: TGTGCCAGCAGCGCAACGGGCCCGAGGACCGGGGAGCTGTTTTTT.

This clonotype was counted between two and nine times. This chain links TRBV12-3 or TRBV12-4 with TRBJ2-2; 11 bases align to TRBD2. Losses at the gene ends were 1 base for V and 3 bases for J; bases not matched to a gene: 7. The CDR3 spans 18 residues. Here the CDR3 reads CASSLDPSGGSDTGELFF. As DNA, the CDR3 is TGTGCCAGCAGTTTAGACCCTAGCGGGGGGTCGGACACCGGGGAGCTGTTTTTT.

This clonotype was counted at least ten times. The chain carries TRBV4-1 and TRBJ1-1, with D tentatively TRBD1 (5 bases). Trimming took 0 bases from V and 6 from J, leaving 11 bases between them. CDR3 length: 14 residues. Germline V CDR1 and CDR2: MGHRA, YSYEKL. CDR3 nucleotide sequence: TGCGCCAGCAGCCAAGATCTTGTAGGGGCTGAAGCTTTCTTT. Protein product: CASSQDLVGAEAFF.

For the CDR3, the DNA is TGCGCCAGCAGCCAAGGTTCTAGCGGGTCTTTCACAGATACGCAGTATTTT. It encodes CASSQGSSGSFTDTQYF. The chain is built from TRBV4-3 and TRBJ2-3; TRBD2 aligns across 8 bases. Germline-derived CDR1 and CDR2 are LGHNA and YSLEER. J was trimmed by 2 bases and V by 1 base; bases with no gene match: 8. This CDR3 is built from 17 residues.

This clonotype was counted at least ten times. V usage is TRBV3-1 and J usage is TRBJ1-6; D is ambiguous. V lost 0 bases and J lost 5, with 14 bases in between. The CDR3 contains 17 residues. Germline CDR1 reads LGHDT; CDR2 reads YNNKEL (reference sequence). The CDR3 region has the DNA TGTGCCAGCAGCCAAGATGAGGTTAACGTTAATAATTCACCCCTCCACTTT. Translating gives CASSQDEVNVNNSPLHF.

This clonotype appeared a few times. The chain carries TRBV6-5 and TRBJ1-5, with 7 bases matching TRBD1. CDR1 MNHEY and CDR2 SVGAGI come from the germline V gene. J lost 6 bases, V lost 6 bases, and 17 bases had no gene match. CDR3 size: 17 residues. CDR3 region: CASSPGTVQRGGQPQHF. The CDR3 bases are TGTGCCAGCAGCCCCGGGACAGTACAAAGGGGGGGTCAGCCCCAGCATTTT.

Points on this clonotype: A much larger clonotype is one base distant, so this may be a read error. The genes are TRBV27 and TRBJ2-3; D unresolved. V gave up 3 bases and J gave up 0 bases, with 13 bases separating them. The length of the CDR3 is 16 residues. Germline loops: CDR1 MNHEY, CDR2 SMNVEV (reference sequence). The CDR3 DNA is TGTGCCAGCAGTTTGCCACTTTTAGGGAGCACAGATACGCAGTATTTT. Residues: CASSLPLLGSTDTQYF.

The sample holds a few counts of this clonotype. V gene TRBV7-9 combines with J gene TRBJ1-4, with 9 nucleotides matching TRBD1. The CDR3 runs 15 residues. Germline V gene data show CDR1 as SEHNR and CDR2 as FQNEAQ (reference sequence). Trimming removed 5 bases from V and 6 bases from J; junction bases left unmatched: 7. CDR3 region: CASSLGQGSDEKLFF. CDR3 coding DNA: TGTGCCAGCAGCCTAGGACAGGGGTCCGATGAAAAACTGTTTTTT.

This clonotype has a count of ten or more. This chain uses TRBV4-1 with TRBJ1-1; D is undetermined. This CDR3 spans 17 amino acids. Germline V gene data show CDR1 as MGHRA and CDR2 as YSYEKL. V gave up 0 bases and J gave up 0 bases, with 14 bases separating them. For the CDR3, the DNA is TGCGCCAGCAGCCAAGAAGTGCAGGTTTGGATGAACACTGAAGCTTTCTTT. Its protein is CASSQEVQVWMNTEAFF.

This clonotype was found a few times. The chain combines TRBV29-1 with TRBJ2-7; maybe TRBD1 (6 bases). Germline V gene sequence: CDR1 SQVTM, CDR2 ANQGSEA. Trimming pared 2 bases from V and 2 bases from J, leaving 10 bases between. This CDR3 contains 13 residues. The DNA for the CDR3 is TGCAGCGTTGAAATCCGGGACACCTACGAGCAGTACTTC. The encoded protein is CSVEIRDTYEQYF.

J is TRBJ2-1 and V is TRBV12-3 or TRBV12-4, with D possibly being TRBD2 (6 bases). CDR3 length equals 15 residues. V was trimmed by 3 bases and J by 7 bases, leaving 16 bases between them. CDR3 nucleotide sequence: TGTGCCAGCAGTTTTGGTCCCGGGAGTCCGAATGAGCAGTTCTTC. As protein: CASSFGPGSPNEQFF.

This rearrangement joins TRBV27 to TRBJ2-3; D is ambiguous. Germline loops: CDR1 MNHEY, CDR2 SMNVEV (reference sequence). This CDR3 is 15 amino acids long. With 11 bases removed from V and 8 bases from J, the gap between germline ends came to 26 bases. The CDR3 DNA is TGTGCCGGCGGTTTAAAGTCCCGGTTCTTCCCTACGCAGTATTTT. This translates into CAGGLKSRFFPTQYF.

Ten or more counts support this clonotype. This chain connects TRBV7-6 to TRBJ1-1; D gene ambiguous. CDR1 and CDR2 from the germline V gene are SGHVS and FNYEAQ. V lost 5 bases and J 2 bases, leaving 12 bases between the germline ends. The CDR3 contains 14 residues. CDR3 amino acids: CASSPFQHNTEAFF. Here the CDR3 DNA reads TGTGCCAGCAGCCCCTTCCAGCACAACACTGAAGCTTTCTTT.

The gene calls are TRBV27 and TRBJ2-2, with TRBD2 matching over 10 bases. The CDR3 has 17 residues. CDR1 is MNHEY and CDR2 is SMNVEV in the germline V gene (reference sequence). Germline trimming cut 2 bases from V and 3 bases from J; bases unmatched to any gene: 6. CDR3 in amino acids: CASSLQAGGPYTGELFF. Written as DNA, the CDR3 is TGTGCCAGCAGTTTACAAGCGGGAGGGCCTTACACCGGGGAGCTGTTTTTT.

This clonotype was seen more than once but under ten times. The rearrangement links TRBV7-9 to TRBJ2-7, with D unresolved. From germline, CDR1 is SEHNR and CDR2 FQNEAQ (reference sequence). The V gene lost 5 bases and the J gene lost 4 bases, with 12 bases spanning the gap. This CDR3 spans 13 amino acids. CDR3 protein: CASSGRNPYEQYF. The CDR3 region has the DNA TGTGCCAGCAGCGGCCGTAACCCTTACGAGCAGTACTTC.

This clonotype turned up a few times. The rearrangement links TRBV7-9 to TRBJ2-5; D not resolved. This CDR3 comprises 14 residues. Germline CDR1 reads SEHNR; CDR2 reads FQNEAQ (reference sequence). Trimming removed 5 bases from V and 4 bases from J, with 14 bases in between. The CDR3 region has the DNA TGTGCCAGCAGCCCCCCCATTTCAGGAGAGACCCAGTACTTC. Translation: CASSPPISGETQYF.

Comments on this clonotype: This may stem from a read error, because a much larger clone lies one nucleotide away. The rearrangement links TRBV9 to TRBJ1-1; 9 nucleotides align to TRBD1. Per germline, CDR1 SGDLS and CDR2 YYNGEE. CDR3 length equals 15 residues. The CDR3 sequence is CVSSPGQGLKTEAFF. In nucleotides, the CDR3 is TGTGTCAGCAGCCCCGGACAGGGGTTAAAGACTGAAGCTTTCTTT.

V and J are TRBV19 and TRBJ2-7, with 10 bases lining up with TRBD1. Germline CDR1 LNHDA, CDR2 SQIVND (reference sequence). This CDR3 is built from 15 residues. V shed 5 bases, J shed 4 bases, and the junction held 8 bases outside the gene matches. The CDR3 DNA follows: TGTGCCAGTAGTCCCGGACAGGGGGGGACGTACGAGCAGTACTTC. Protein sequence: CASSPGQGGTYEQYF. Full variable domain (rest looked up from reference TRBV19 and TRBJ2-7): DGGITQSPKYLFRKEGQNVTLSCEQNLNHDAMYWYRQDPGQGLRLIYYSQIVNDFQKGDIAEGYSVSREKKESFPLTVTSAQKNPTAFYLCASSPGQGGTYEQYFGPGTRLTVT.

This clonotype was detected many times. This chain joins TRBV20-1 and TRBJ2-7; D possibly corresponds to TRBD1 (5 bases). CDR3 size: 15 residues. The V and J ends lost 0 bases and 6 bases respectively, with 18 bases between them. Germline V CDR1 and CDR2: DFQATT, SNEGSKA (reference sequence). DNA for the CDR3: TGCAGTGCTAGAGATTTAAGGGGAAGGCGGATCGAGCAGTACTTC. Encoded protein: CSARDLRGRRIEQYF.

In its sample, this clonotype was seen many times. The chain has TRBV9 and TRBJ2-5; 8 nucleotides align to TRBD2. Per germline, CDR1 SGDLS and CDR2 YYNGEE. The CDR3 length is 15 residues. V lost 0 bases and J lost 4; bases outside the gene matches: 5. CDR3 coding DNA: TGTGCCAGCAGCGTAGGGTCGGGGGGGCGAGAGACCCAGTACTTC. Encoded protein: CASSVGSGGRETQYF.